What follows describes a single T cell receptor (beta chain). Antigen unknown. The authors extracted RNA and reverse transcribed it into cDNA as the sequencing template. Profiling relied on immunoSEQ multiplex PCR, and the TCRdb table lists in-frame clones only, not all of them. The data hold fewer than 200,000 clones, with 50% to 70% observed a single time. The data were obtained in a study of CD8+ T cells in alopecia areata. Study-wide background: Treated patients were dosed with oral tofacitinib, taking 5 to 10 mg twice daily. General study findings and limits: There were also resident alphabeta T cells of normal skin sequenced in scalp samples.

V was trimmed by 6 bases and J by 5 bases, leaving 13 bases between them. The CDR3 loop spans 13 amino acids. Germline CDR1 reads SEHNR; CDR2 reads FQNEAQ (reference sequence). The sequence was collected from a human donor with alopecia areata. Sequenced here: CD4+ T cells sorted from blood, sampled at week 0. The chain joins TRBV7-9 to TRBJ1-1; D is unclear. The chain's CDR3 is CASRMSRETEAFF. The CDR3 nucleotides read TGTGCCAGCAGGATGTCCAGAGAAACTGAAGCTTTCTTT.